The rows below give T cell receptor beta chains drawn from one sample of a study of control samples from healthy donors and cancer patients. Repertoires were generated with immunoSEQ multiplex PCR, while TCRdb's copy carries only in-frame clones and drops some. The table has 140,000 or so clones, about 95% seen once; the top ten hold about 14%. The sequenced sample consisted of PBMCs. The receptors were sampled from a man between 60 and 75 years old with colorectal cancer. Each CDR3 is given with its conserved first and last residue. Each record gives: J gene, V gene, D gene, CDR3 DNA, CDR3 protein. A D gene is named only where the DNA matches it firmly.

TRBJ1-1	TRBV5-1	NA	TGCGCCAGCAGCTTGGCCCCGACAGTTAACACTGAAGCTTTCTTT	CASSLAPTVNTEAFF
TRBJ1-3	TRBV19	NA	TGTGCCAGTACAAGACAGCCTCCCTCTGGAAACACCATATATTTT	CASTRQPPSGNTIYF
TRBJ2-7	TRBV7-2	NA	TGTGCCAGCAGCTTAGACTCCGCCCTCTCCTACGAGCAGTACTTC	CASSLDSALSYEQYF
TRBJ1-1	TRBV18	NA	TGTGCCAGCTCACAAACCGAGGGGTACACTGAAGCTTTCTTT	CASSQTEGYTEAFF
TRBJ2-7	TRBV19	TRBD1	TGTGCCAGTAGTCGGACAGGGGGCAATTCCTACGAGCAGTACTTC	CASSRTGGNSYEQYF
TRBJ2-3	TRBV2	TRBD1	TGTGCCAGCTATAACCCTGGACAGGGTGGGGGCCCGGGCACAGATACGCAGTATTTT	CASYNPGQGGGPGTDTQYF
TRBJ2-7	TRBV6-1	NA	TGTGCCAGCAGTGACACCCAAACTCGATACGAGCAGTACTTC	CASSDTQTRYEQYF
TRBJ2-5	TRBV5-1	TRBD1	TGCGCCAGCAGCTTGGAGCCCGGGACAGCCCAAGAGACCCAGTACTTC	CASSLEPGTAQETQYF
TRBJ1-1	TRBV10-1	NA	TGCGCCAGCAGGGAGACAGGGAACACTGAAGCTTTCTTT	CASRETGNTEAFF
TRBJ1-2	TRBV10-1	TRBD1	TGCGCCAGCAGTGAAGGAGGGCAGGGGGACAACTATGGCTACACCTTC	CASSEGGQGDNYGYTF
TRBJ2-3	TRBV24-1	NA	TGTGCCACCAGTGATTTGAAGGACGGATATAGCACAGATACGCAGTATTTT	CATSDLKDGYSTDTQYF